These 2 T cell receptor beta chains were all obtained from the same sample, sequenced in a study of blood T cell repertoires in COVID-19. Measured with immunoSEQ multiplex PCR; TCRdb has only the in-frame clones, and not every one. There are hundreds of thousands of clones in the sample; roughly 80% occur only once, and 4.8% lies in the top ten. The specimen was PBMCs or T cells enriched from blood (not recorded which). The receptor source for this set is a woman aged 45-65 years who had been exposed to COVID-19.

CDR3 sequence reads: CASSPLAGSTDTQYF. The DNA for the CDR3 is TGTGCCAGCAGCCCTTTAGCGGGAAGCACAGATACGCAGTATTTT. The chain carries TRBV9 and TRBJ2-3, with 8 bases fitting TRBD2. The CDR3 runs 15 residues. With V trimmed by 4 bases and J by 0 bases, 4 bases remained unmatched. Per germline, CDR1 SGDLS and CDR2 YYNGEE.

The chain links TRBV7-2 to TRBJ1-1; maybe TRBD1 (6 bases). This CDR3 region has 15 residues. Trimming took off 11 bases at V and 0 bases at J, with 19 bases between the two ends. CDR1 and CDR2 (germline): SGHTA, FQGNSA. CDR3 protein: CAGRDNPMMNTEAFF. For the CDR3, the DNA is TGTGCCGGAAGGGACAACCCCATGATGAACACTGAAGCTTTCTTT.